One sample yielded the 5 T cell receptor beta chains listed below, sequenced in a study of beta chain features in type 1 diabetes. Their antigen targets remain unknown. Findings and caveats of the study: Shorter TCRB CDR3s, moderately but significantly so, were found in Type 1 diabetes patients in all four CD4+ subsets.

As every portion of the isolated RNA was reverse transcribed, the sequencing read expressed TCRB transcripts. TCRdb's copy holds only in-frame clones and misses some; the assay was immunoSEQ multiplex PCR. The data contain over 600,000 clones, over 10% of them singletons. The sequenced sample consisted of naive CD4+ T cells from blood. The source is a man aged 25-45 years with type 1 diabetes.

This clone has a handful of counts. This chain connects TRBV7-2 to TRBJ1-6; D call uncertain. The length of the CDR3 is 13 residues. Germline V gene data show CDR1 as SGHTA and CDR2 as FQGNSA. The germline V and J ends were trimmed by 0 bases and 13 bases, with 10 bases remaining between them. The CDR3 region has the DNA TGTGCCAGCAGCTTAGCCCTAGCCTTCCCCCTCCACTTT. Protein: CASSLALAFPLHF.

V usage is TRBV5-1 and J usage is TRBJ1-1, with TRBD1 as a possible D gene (5 bases). This CDR3 has 12 amino acids. V dropped 4 bases and J dropped 7 bases, with 11 bases sitting between them. Germline V gives CDR1 SGHRS, CDR2 YFSETQ. The CDR3: CASSTRGGEAFF. CDR3 bases: TGCGCCAGCAGCACCCGGGGCGGTGAAGCTTTCTTT.

The chain employs TRBV7-6 and TRBJ2-3; D unresolved. The CDR3 is 13 amino acids. Between the trimmed V and J ends, which lost 1 base and 6 bases, there was a span of 8 bases. Germline CDR1 reads SGHVS; CDR2 reads FNYEAQ. CDR3 coding DNA: TGTGCCAGCAGCTTAGGATTCCTGGATACGCAGTATTTT. This sequence encodes CASSLGFLDTQYF.

Turning to this clone: Within the sample, other DNA sequences also encode this same CDR3. The V and J genes are TRBV5-4 and TRBJ2-7; D uncertain. The CDR3 is made up of 12 amino acids. Looked up from germline, CDR1 is SGHNT and CDR2 is YYREEE (reference sequence). V was trimmed by 0 bases and J by 4 bases, leaving 5 bases between them. CDR3 protein: CASSLDRYEQYF. The CDR3 DNA reads as TGTGCCAGCAGCTTGGATAGGTACGAGCAGTACTTC.

The V gene is TRBV4-3, the J gene TRBJ1-2; D might be TRBD1 (5 bases). The CDR3 spans 15 residues. Looked up from germline, CDR1 is LGHNA and CDR2 is YSLEER. Trimming left V 3 bases short and J 4 bases short, with 15 bases between. CDR3 sequence reads: CASSQGEGMAYGYTF. As DNA, the CDR3 is TGCGCCAGCAGCCAGGGAGAGGGGATGGCCTATGGCTACACCTTC.